These T cell receptor beta chains were read from a single sample in a study of blood T cells in healthy people across ages. MiXCR was run by TCRdb on the 5' RACE reads, yielding one entry per CDR3 protein. The sample yields about 1.4 million distinct CDR3 sequences, roughly 59% seen once. Sequences were obtained from blood. These receptors all stem from a young man in good health. Both conserved end residues are part of each CDR3. The order of the fields is D gene, V gene, clone size, J gene, CDR3 DNA, CDR3 protein. A D gene is named only where the DNA matches it firmly. Size tells how often a clone was seen (once, few, many) or the class of an expanded clone, and some rows leave it out.

d_call: .
v_call: TRBV2
clone_size: .
j_call: TRBJ2-2
cdr3_nt: TGTGCCAGCAGTGAATCGGCTGCCGGGCCCGGGGAGCTGTTTTTT
cdr3_aa: CASSESAAGPGELFF

d_call: .
v_call: TRBV27
clone_size: few
j_call: TRBJ2-5
cdr3_nt: TGTGCCAGCAGTCCGGAACACAGGGACAATGAGCAGTACTTC
cdr3_aa: CASSPEHRDNEQYF

d_call: .
v_call: TRBV28
clone_size: .
j_call: TRBJ2-7
cdr3_nt: TGTGCCGCCGCTGGGGGGGGGGCCGTTTGCGAGCAGTACTTC
cdr3_aa: CAAAGGGAVCEQYF

d_call: .
v_call: TRBV27
clone_size: .
j_call: TRBJ2-7
cdr3_nt: TGTGCCAGCAGTTTACTCGGGGCCCTCTCCTACGAGCAGTACTTC
cdr3_aa: CASSLLGALSYEQYF

d_call: .
v_call: TRBV6-1
clone_size: few
j_call: TRBJ1-1
cdr3_nt: TGTGCCAGCAGTGAATTAGCCAAGTGGGCTGAAGCTTTCTTT
cdr3_aa: CASSELAKWAEAFF

d_call: .
v_call: TRBV20-1
clone_size: .
j_call: TRBJ1-4
cdr3_nt: TGCAGTGCTAGAGTACTGACAGAAGCAACTAATGAAAAACTGTTTTTT
cdr3_aa: CSARVLTEATNEKLFF

d_call: TRBD2
v_call: TRBV25-1
clone_size: once
j_call: TRBJ2-4
cdr3_nt: TGTGCCAGCAGTGAATACGGGGCTAGCGGGACGAGGGAGCAGTACTTC
cdr3_aa: CASSEYGASGTREQYF

d_call: TRBD1
v_call: TRBV6-5
clone_size: .
j_call: TRBJ2-7
cdr3_nt: TGTGCCAGCAGTTACACTCTCGACAGGGGTCTCAACTACGAGCAGTACTTC
cdr3_aa: CASSYTLDRGLNYEQYF

d_call: .
v_call: TRBV7-2
clone_size: .
j_call: TRBJ1-2
cdr3_nt: TGTGCCAGCAGCTTAGCGGTGGCGGACGGCTACACCTTC
cdr3_aa: CASSLAVADGYTF

d_call: .
v_call: TRBV28
clone_size: .
j_call: TRBJ1-5
cdr3_nt: TGTGCCAGCAAAAGGGGGGGGAACAATCAGCCCCAGCATTTT
cdr3_aa: CASKRGGNNQPQHF

d_call: .
v_call: TRBV20-1
clone_size: .
j_call: TRBJ2-7
cdr3_nt: TGCAGTGCTATAGGTAGGGAAAACTACGAGCAGTACTTC
cdr3_aa: CSAIGRENYEQYF

d_call: TRBD1
v_call: TRBV6-2/TRBV6-3
clone_size: .
j_call: TRBJ2-7
cdr3_nt: TGTGCCAGCAGTTCCCGGACAGGTGACGCCTACGAGCAGTACTTC
cdr3_aa: CASSSRTGDAYEQYF

d_call: .
v_call: TRBV20-1
clone_size: .
j_call: TRBJ1-2
cdr3_nt: TGCAGTGCTATGAGGGTTGAGGACTATGGCTACACCTTC
cdr3_aa: CSAMRVEDYGYTF

d_call: .
v_call: TRBV15
clone_size: .
j_call: TRBJ2-3
cdr3_nt: TGTGCCACCAGCAGACTAGTGGGTTCTACAGATACGCAGTATTTT
cdr3_aa: CATSRLVGSTDTQYF

d_call: .
v_call: TRBV20-1
clone_size: few
j_call: TRBJ1-1
cdr3_nt: TGCAGTGCTAGAGATTGGGCAGACCAGAACACTGAAGCTTTCTTT
cdr3_aa: CSARDWADQNTEAFF

d_call: TRBD1
v_call: TRBV9
clone_size: .
j_call: TRBJ1-1
cdr3_nt: TGTGCCAGCAGCGAAAACAGGGGCATGAACACTGAAGCTTTCTTT
cdr3_aa: CASSENRGMNTEAFF

d_call: TRBD1
v_call: TRBV29-1
clone_size: few
j_call: TRBJ2-5
cdr3_nt: TGCAGCTTCCTCGGGACAGGGCAAGAGACCCAGTACTTC
cdr3_aa: CSFLGTGQETQYF

d_call: .
v_call: TRBV24-1
clone_size: .
j_call: TRBJ2-3
cdr3_nt: TGTGCCACCAGTAGAGCCCCCCGAGATACGCAGTATTTT
cdr3_aa: CATSRAPRDTQYF

d_call: .
v_call: TRBV7-9
clone_size: .
j_call: TRBJ2-7
cdr3_nt: TGTGCCAGCAGCTCACCGGAGTCCTACGAGCAGTACTTC
cdr3_aa: CASSSPESYEQYF

d_call: .
v_call: TRBV12-3/TRBV12-4
clone_size: .
j_call: TRBJ2-1
cdr3_nt: TGTGCCAGCACCACTCCGCAGGGCTATGAGCAGTTCTTC
cdr3_aa: CASTTPQGYEQFF

d_call: .
v_call: TRBV30
clone_size: .
j_call: TRBJ2-2
cdr3_nt: TGTGCCTGGAGTGCCGTGAGGCCCGGGGAGCTGTTTTTT
cdr3_aa: CAWSAVRPGELFF

d_call: .
v_call: TRBV28
clone_size: .
j_call: TRBJ2-5
cdr3_nt: TGTGCCAGCAGTTTCACCAGCGTGGAGACCCAGTACTTC
cdr3_aa: CASSFTSVETQYF

d_call: TRBD1
v_call: TRBV5-4
clone_size: .
j_call: TRBJ1-6
cdr3_nt: TGTGCCAGCAGCTCCCGGGACAGGGAGCAGTCACCCCTCCACTTT
cdr3_aa: CASSSRDREQSPLHF

d_call: .
v_call: TRBV27
clone_size: .
j_call: TRBJ2-7
cdr3_nt: TGTGCCAGCAGTTTTTTCTTGGGCAGCTCCTACGAGCAGTACTTC
cdr3_aa: CASSFFLGSSYEQYF

d_call: TRBD1
v_call: TRBV20-1
clone_size: .
j_call: TRBJ2-7
cdr3_nt: TGCAGCGCTAGAGCACCGGGACAGGTGAATCCCTACGAGCAGTACTTC
cdr3_aa: CSARAPGQVNPYEQYF

d_call: .
v_call: TRBV20-1
clone_size: few
j_call: TRBJ2-4
cdr3_nt: TGCAGTGCTAGATCGGGACGATGGGACATTCAGTACTTC
cdr3_aa: CSARSGRWDIQYF

d_call: TRBD1
v_call: TRBV28
clone_size: .
j_call: TRBJ2-5
cdr3_nt: TGTGCCAGCAGTTCCACCGGGACAGTGGAGACCCAGTACTTC
cdr3_aa: CASSSTGTVETQYF